This T cell receptor beta chain was recovered during a study of cytomegalovirus exposure and HLA in healthy donors. Study overall: Early on, a data release was issued that held some 91 million unique TCRs from HLA-typed donors. Study results and caveats: Cytomegalovirus status was reportedly diagnosed by the classifier with high sensitivity and specificity. A later analysis showed TCR association rates differing by HLA locus, peaking at DRB1 and lowest at HLA-C. Owing to their indistinguishability, certain V segments, notably TRBV6-2 and TRBV6-3, were excluded.

As to this clone: Its antigen is unknown.

The CDR3 contains 14 residues. Germline-derived CDR1 and CDR2 are LNHDA and SQIVND (reference sequence). The ends lost 7 bases at V and 7 bases at J; junction bases unmatched: 11. PCR employed 60 Vbeta and 13 Jbeta primers. The method was immunoSEQ multiplex PCR; TCRdb's version includes in-frame clones alone and lacks a portion of them. The table records roughly 150,000 clones, 60% to 85% of them present only once. Source material: PBMCs. The rearrangement uses TRBV19 and TRBJ1-1; 8 bases agree with TRBD1. This receptor was taken from a woman in her 50s in good health and CMV-seropositive. CDR3 sequence: CASMRLPGQVEAFF. The CDR3 nucleotides read TGTGCCAGTATGAGACTCCCGGGACAGGTTGAAGCTTTCTTT.